This T cell receptor beta chain was documented in a study of CXCR3-negative and CXCR3-positive naive CD8 T cells. A word on this clonotype: As yet, its antigen is unknown.

Naive cells were sorted as CD45RO-, CCR7+, CD27+ and CD95-. CDR1 is SGHDT and CDR2 is YYEEEE in the germline V gene. This CDR3 contains 13 residues. Whole-study results and caveats: Unlike memory cells, which differed, naive CXCR3-negative and CXCR3-positive cells had similar TRBV-TRBJ usage. Diversity ran similarly high across both naive subsets but far lower in memory CD8+ cells. The study found more hydrophobic TRB CDR3s in CXCR3-positive naive cells than in CXCR3-negative naive cells.

UMI-labeled TRB cDNA libraries were prepared by 5' RACE. Using the 5' RACE reads, TCRdb records one entry per CDR3 protein without DNA. The sample yields some 130,000 distinct CDR3 sequences, of which the top ten take up 0.45% to 0.6%. The rearrangement joins TRBV5-6 to TRBJ2-2. The receptor's source is a human donor in good health. Some clones in this sample may be carry-over from other donors' samples. Material for sequencing was naive CXCR3- CD8+ T cells from blood. Subset meaning: CD45RO-CCR7+CD27+CD95- naive CD8+ T cells lacking CXCR3 (TNR3-). The CDR3 loop reads CAGRRRGTGELFF.